This TCR beta chain was identified during a study of blood T cell repertoires in COVID-19. Germline lookup yields CDR1 ENHRY and CDR2 SYGVKD. V was shortened by 3 bases and J by 4 bases, with 12 bases between the two germline ends. The CDR3 extends over 14 amino acids. Using immunoSEQ multiplex PCR, the repertoire was profiled, and TCRdb retains in-frame clones only, with some absent. The table records 35,000 to 40,000 clones, approximately 90% of them present only once. Sequencing was done on a sample of peripheral blood. This rearrangement joins TRBV10-3 to TRBJ1-2; D gene unclear. This TCR derives from a human donor in a cohort sampled during active COVID-19. The CDR3: CAISDPTLGYGYTF. The CDR3, as DNA: TGTGCCATCAGTGATCCGACACTCGGCTATGGCTACACCTTC.